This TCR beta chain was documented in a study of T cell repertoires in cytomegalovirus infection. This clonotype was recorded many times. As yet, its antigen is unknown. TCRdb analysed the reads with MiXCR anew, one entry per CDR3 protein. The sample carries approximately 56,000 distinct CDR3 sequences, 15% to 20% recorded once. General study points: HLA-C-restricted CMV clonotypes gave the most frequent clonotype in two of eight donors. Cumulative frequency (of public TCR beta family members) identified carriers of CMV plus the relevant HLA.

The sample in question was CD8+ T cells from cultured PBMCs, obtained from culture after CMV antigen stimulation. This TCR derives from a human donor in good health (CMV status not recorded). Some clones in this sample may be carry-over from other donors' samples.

The DNA for the CDR3 is TGTGCCAGCAGGGACAGGGGGGCCTCTGGGGCCAACGTCCTGACTTTC. Translating gives CASRDRGASGANVLTF. The chain recombines TRBV7-9 with TRBJ2-6; 10 bases align to TRBD1. Trimming removed 6 bases from V and 0 bases from J; junction bases left unmatched: 2. Germline V gene sequence: CDR1 SEHNR, CDR2 FQNEAQ (reference sequence). The CDR3 has 16 amino acids.